The 30 T cell receptor beta chains below all came from one sample that was sequenced in a study of blood T cell repertoires in COVID-19. Method: immunoSEQ multiplex PCR; TCRdb's copy keeps in-frame clones and lacks some. The sample has roughly 200,000 clones; roughly 77% are singletons. Sample: peripheral blood. Receptors were obtained from a woman aged 40 to 49 with COVID-19, enrolled during active disease.

The rearrangement links TRBV2 to TRBJ1-5; 8 nucleotides align to TRBD1. The V gene's germline CDR1 is SNHLY and CDR2 FYNNEI. This CDR3 comprises 19 residues. Losses at the gene ends were 6 bases for V and 4 bases for J; bases not matched to a gene: 20. CDR3 residues: CASSPRDRPHLRLNQPQHF. CDR3 coding DNA: TGTGCCAGCAGCCCGAGGGACAGGCCCCACTTGAGGCTTAATCAGCCCCAGCATTTT.

The chain uses TRBV19 and TRBJ2-7, with a tentative D call TRBD2 (6 bases). Germline CDR1 reads LNHDA; CDR2 reads SQIVND (reference sequence). Trimming left V 4 bases short and J 1 base short, with 23 bases between. The CDR3 consists of 18 residues. The CDR3 DNA reads as TGTGCCAGTAGTAAAAGTTATGGACTACCTATACGATCCTACGAGCAGTACTTC. Its translation: CASSKSYGLPIRSYEQYF.

This clone occurred once. V is TRBV5-1 and J is TRBJ1-1, with 7 bases fitting TRBD1. The CDR3 length is 14 residues. V lost 1 base, J lost 8 bases, and 8 bases stayed unmatched. The germline V gene has CDR1 SGHRS and CDR2 YFSETQ. CDR3 DNA sequence: TGCGCCAGCAGCTTGAGACAGGGCCAAATCGAAGCTTTCTTT. Residues: CASSLRQGQIEAFF.

This rearrangement joins TRBV5-8 to TRBJ1-2; TRBD1 aligns across 7 bases. The CDR3 loop spans 13 amino acids. V gave up 1 base and J gave up 10 bases; unmatched junction bases: 7. Germline CDR1 SGHTS, CDR2 YDEGEE. The CDR3 region is CASSLRATGDYTF. The CDR3 nucleotides read TGTGCCAGCAGCTTGAGGGCAACAGGGGACTACACCTTC.

V gene TRBV5-5 combines with J gene TRBJ1-1; 9 bases align to TRBD1. V dropped 5 bases and J dropped 1; count of bases not matched to a gene: 6. Germline V gene data show CDR1 as SGHKS and CDR2 as YYEKEE (reference sequence). CDR3 length: 15 residues. CDR3 sequence (DNA): TGTGCCAGCAGGGACAGGGGTGAGAGGAACACTGAAGCTTTCTTT. Amino acids: CASRDRGERNTEAFF.

The chain combines TRBV15 with TRBJ2-1; tentative D call: TRBD2 (6 bases). The germline V gene has CDR1 LNHNV and CDR2 YYDKDF (reference sequence). The CDR3 covers 14 residues. Trimming removed 1 base at V and 5 bases at J, with 9 bases between. The CDR3 sequence is CATSRGERDNEQFF. Here the CDR3 DNA reads TGTGCCACCAGCAGAGGGGAGCGGGACAATGAGCAGTTCTTC.

The chain employs TRBV28 and TRBJ2-7, with D possibly being TRBD1 (6 bases). V was shortened by 6 bases and J by 5 bases, with 17 bases between the two germline ends. The CDR3 is made up of 14 amino acids. The V gene's germline CDR1 is MDHEN and CDR2 SYDVKM. CDR3 in amino acids: CASRRAGTNNEQYF. CDR3 sequence (DNA): TGTGCCAGCAGACGAGCCGGGACAAATAACGAGCAGTACTTC.

This chain joins TRBV27 and TRBJ2-7; 8 bases map to TRBD1. V gave up 6 bases and J gave up 3 bases; unmatched junction bases: 10. This CDR3 region has 15 residues. Germline V gene data show CDR1 as MNHEY and CDR2 as SMNVEV (reference sequence). DNA of the CDR3: TGTGCCAGCAGCTCGACCGGGACAGGCGGCTACGAGCAGTACTTC. The encoded protein is CASSSTGTGGYEQYF.

This clone was seen more than once but under ten times. At the DNA level, this CDR3 is encoded by other sequences in the same sample as well. The genes are TRBV9 and TRBJ1-3; D is undetermined. The germline V gene has CDR1 SGDLS and CDR2 YYNGEE. V gave up 4 bases and J gave up 4 bases, with 9 bases separating them. The CDR3 contains 13 residues. CDR3 sequence (DNA): TGTGCCAGCAGCTACGGAGACGGAAACACCATATATTTT. It codes for CASSYGDGNTIYF. The whole variable domain, filled in from reference TRBV9 and TRBJ1-3, reads DSGVTQTPKHLITATGQRVTLRCSPRSGDLSVYWYQQSLDQGLQFLIQYYNGEERAKGNILERFSAQQFPDLHSELNLSSLELGDSALYFCASSYGDGNTIYFGEGSWLTVV.

This chain connects TRBV24-1 to TRBJ2-2, with a tentative D call TRBD1 (7 bases). The CDR3 has 17 amino acids. The V gene's germline CDR1 is KGHDR and CDR2 SFDVKD. V lost 3 bases and J lost 0, with 13 bases in between. The CDR3 DNA reads as TGTGCCACCAGTGATGCGTCAGGGGGGCCGAACACCGGGGAGCTGTTTTTT. The encoded protein is CATSDASGGPNTGELFF.

This clone was observed a single time. The chain joins TRBV30 to TRBJ2-5; TRBD2 might be the D (5 bases). Trimming pared 0 bases from V and 7 bases from J, leaving 21 bases between. Germline V gene sequence: CDR1 GTSNPN, CDR2 SVGIG (reference sequence). The CDR3 has 16 residues. The CDR3 region is CAWSVGLSPGLGTQYF. The CDR3 bases are TGTGCCTGGAGTGTCGGACTCAGTCCGGGGTTGGGGACCCAGTACTTC.

This clone was recorded once. This rearrangement joins TRBV6-5 to TRBJ2-1; D gene unclear. Deletions cut 4 bases from V and 2 bases from J, with 9 bases between. The germline V gene has CDR1 MNHEY and CDR2 SVGAGI. There are 14 residues in the CDR3. The CDR3 here is CASSLFPAYNEQFF. The CDR3 bases are TGTGCCAGCAGTTTATTCCCCGCCTACAATGAGCAGTTCTTC.

The chain is built from TRBV28 and TRBJ1-2, with D perhaps TRBD1 (5 bases). Germline lookup yields CDR1 MDHEN and CDR2 SYDVKM. CDR3 size: 13 residues. V was clipped by 6 bases and J by 7 bases, with 15 bases between them. The CDR3 DNA follows: TGTGCCAGCAGGGAGGGACGGAGGGCTGGCTACACCTTC. Amino acid sequence: CASREGRRAGYTF.

V and J are TRBV2 and TRBJ2-7; 8 nucleotides align to TRBD1. Germline-derived CDR1 and CDR2 are SNHLY and FYNNEI. The CDR3 spans 17 residues. V was pared by 4 bases and J by 3 bases, with 14 bases of the junction left unmatched. CDR3 in amino acids: CASSVRRWQGAGYEQYF. For the CDR3, the DNA is TGTGCCAGCAGTGTGCGAAGGTGGCAGGGGGCTGGCTACGAGCAGTACTTC.

J is TRBJ2-5 and V is TRBV4-3, with 7 bases that match TRBD2. The CDR3 length is 16 residues. The J segment lost 5 bases and the V segment lost 1 base, leaving 10 bases of the junction unmatched. Per germline, CDR1 LGHNA and CDR2 YSLEER. The CDR3 here is CASSQGLGLGEETQYF. DNA for the CDR3: TGCGCCAGCAGCCAAGGGTTAGGACTAGGGGAGGAGACCCAGTACTTC.

The chain has TRBV9 and TRBJ2-5; no clear D gene. Germline CDR1 reads SGDLS; CDR2 reads YYNGEE. Trimming took 0 bases from V and 2 from J, leaving 11 bases between them. This CDR3 has 15 amino acids. CDR3 amino acids: CASSVVPEEQETQYF. The CDR3 bases are TGTGCCAGCAGCGTAGTACCCGAGGAACAAGAGACCCAGTACTTC.

This chain links TRBV4-3 with TRBJ2-3; weak D call: TRBD2 (7 bases). Germline loops: CDR1 LGHNA, CDR2 YSLEER. CDR3 length: 16 residues. The ends were cut back, 0 bases at V and 3 bases at J, with 13 bases in the middle. CDR3 amino acids: CASSQDLGGLTDTQYF. The CDR3 DNA reads as TGCGCCAGCAGCCAAGATCTCGGGGGGCTAACAGATACGCAGTATTTT.

The gene calls are TRBV12-5 and TRBJ2-1; TRBD1 agrees at 7 bases. CDR1 and CDR2 from the germline V gene are LGHNT and FRNRAP. This CDR3 is built from 13 residues. V lost 1 base, J lost 13 bases, and 7 bases stayed unmatched. CDR3 bases: TGTGCTAGTGGTTTGGGGACAGGCAACCACCAGTTCTTC. Amino acids: CASGLGTGNHQFF.

This clone appeared once. The chain employs TRBV9 and TRBJ1-2, with TRBD1 identical over 7 bases. Germline V gene data show CDR1 as SGDLS and CDR2 as YYNGEE. The V gene end was trimmed by 2 bases and the J gene end by 6 bases; junction bases not matched to a gene: 7. This CDR3 spans 14 amino acids. The CDR3 reads CASSVRDQGDGYTF. The CDR3 DNA sequence: TGTGCCAGCAGCGTCCGGGACCAGGGGGATGGCTACACCTTC.

The rearrangement uses TRBV10-3 and TRBJ2-1; 10 bases agree with TRBD2. This CDR3 region has 13 residues. The V gene end was trimmed by 9 bases and the J gene end by 8 bases; junction bases not matched to a gene: 7. Germline V lookup: CDR1 ENHRY, CDR2 SYGVKD. This CDR3 reads CAIDSGRFDEQFF. In DNA, the CDR3 is TGTGCCATTGATAGCGGGAGGTTCGATGAGCAGTTCTTC.

In the case of this clone: At one of its ends the junction is not consistent with the germline gene, which may arise from a read error. The V call is TRBV4-1, the J call TRBJ2-5; 9 positions agree with TRBD2. This CDR3 is built from 16 residues. CDR1 is MGHRA and CDR2 is YSYEKL in the germline V gene. The CDR3 region is CASNQPTRGGKETQYF. The CDR3 region has the DNA TGCGCCAGCAACCAACCGACGCGGGGGGGCAAAGAGACCCAGTACTTC.

The CDR3 nucleotides read TGCGCCAGCAGCCAAAAGACAGGGAACAATCAGCCCCAGCATTTT. This sequence encodes CASSQKTGNNQPQHF. The J gene is TRBJ1-5, the V gene TRBV5-1, with 7 bases matching TRBD1. CDR1 is SGHRS and CDR2 is YFSETQ in the germline V gene. V lost 4 bases and J lost 3; bases outside the gene matches: 7. CDR3 length equals 15 residues.

The V and J genes are TRBV28 and TRBJ1-3; possible D gene TRBD1, 5 bases. The CDR3 loop spans 17 amino acids. Between the trimmed V and J ends, which lost 0 bases and 0 bases, there was a span of 12 bases. Germline CDR1 MDHEN, CDR2 SYDVKM. The CDR3 DNA follows: TGTGCCAGCAGTTTATGGGGCCAGGGCCTCTCTGGAAACACCATATATTTT. Its protein product is CASSLWGQGLSGNTIYF.

The chain couples TRBV19 to TRBJ1-5; TRBD1 might be the D (6 bases). Germline CDR1 is LNHDA and CDR2 is SQIVND (reference sequence). Trimming removed 6 bases from V and 6 bases from J, with 18 bases in between. CDR3 length: 15 amino acids. For the CDR3, the DNA is TGTGCCAGTAGCCGACGAGGGGGAGCGAGTCAGCCCCAGCATTTT. Residues: CASSRRGGASQPQHF.

Only one count was recorded for this clone. The chain is built from TRBV5-4 and TRBJ1-2; weak D call: TRBD1 (6 bases). V was shortened by 1 base and J by 2 bases, with 6 bases between the two germline ends. The CDR3 is 13 residues long. Germline V lookup: CDR1 SGHNT, CDR2 YYREEE (reference sequence). The CDR3 is CASSLRGNYGYTF. The CDR3 bases are TGTGCCAGCAGCTTGAGGGGGAACTATGGCTACACCTTC.

The chain has TRBV7-9 and TRBJ1-6; 9 bases line up with TRBD1. The germline V gene encodes CDR1 SEHNR and CDR2 FQNEAQ (reference sequence). The CDR3 runs 15 residues. V trimming: 5 bases; J trimming: 10 bases; junction bases outside the gene matches: 9. The CDR3 reads CASSQQGASGSPLHF. The DNA of the CDR3 is TGTGCCAGCAGCCAACAGGGGGCTAGCGGGTCACCCCTCCACTTT.

This sequence joins TRBV10-3 and TRBJ1-5; D gene uncertain. This CDR3 is 13 amino acids long. Germline loops: CDR1 ENHRY, CDR2 SYGVKD. The ends were cut back, 4 bases at V and 5 bases at J, with 9 bases in the middle. The CDR3 bases are TGTGCCATCAGTGTGAGGGTTGATCAGCCCCAGCATTTT. This translates into CAISVRVDQPQHF.

This clone has more than one count but fewer than ten. This chain connects TRBV7-2 to TRBJ1-5; possibly TRBD1 for D (5 bases). This CDR3 contains 14 residues. Germline lookup yields CDR1 SGHTA and CDR2 FQGNSA. Trimming stripped 4 bases from V and 4 bases from J, with 11 bases between. The CDR3 region has the DNA TGTGCCAGCAGCTCCAGGGCTGGAAATCAGCCCCAGCATTTT. Amino acids: CASSSRAGNQPQHF.

The chain has TRBV6-5 and TRBJ1-4, with 10 bases lining up with TRBD1. Germline V gives CDR1 MNHEY, CDR2 SVGAGI. V was pared by 0 bases and J by 10 bases, with 2 bases of the junction left unmatched. The length of the CDR3 is 14 residues. The chain's CDR3 is CASSYSWDRGKLFF. CDR3 in DNA: TGTGCCAGCAGTTACTCTTGGGACAGGGGAAAACTGTTTTTT.

This chain links TRBV19 with TRBJ2-5, with D possibly matching TRBD1 (6 bases). There are 12 residues in the CDR3. V was shortened by 2 bases and J by 5 bases, with 6 bases between the two germline ends. CDR1 and CDR2 from the germline V gene are LNHDA and SQIVND (reference sequence). The CDR3 nucleotides are TGTGCCAGTAGTATACAGGGGGAGACCCAGTACTTC. It translates to CASSIQGETQYF.